The next 25 T cell receptor beta chains were all read from a single sample in a study of T cell repertoires in cytomegalovirus infection. TCRdb itself ran the reads through MiXCR, one entry per CDR3 protein. The table lists tens of thousands of distinct CDR3 sequences, 3.5% to 4% of them singletons. The source material was PBMCs. These receptors all come from a human donor in good health (CMV status not recorded). Some clones in this sample may be carry-over from other donors' samples.

This clonotype was detected many times. The rearrangement joins TRBV5-1 to TRBJ1-6; 8 positions match TRBD1. After removal of 3 bases from V and 15 bases from J, the junction contained 5 bases not matched to a gene. Per germline, CDR1 SGHRS and CDR2 YFSETQ. The CDR3 length is 12 residues. In DNA, the CDR3 is TGCGCCAGCAGCTCCGGACAGGGAGACCTCCACTTT. Residues: CASSSGQGDLHF.

At least ten counts were recorded for this clonotype. The V and J genes are TRBV28 and TRBJ2-6; D unresolved. This CDR3 region has 15 residues. The germline V gene encodes CDR1 MDHEN and CDR2 SYDVKM. With 7 bases removed from V and 2 bases from J, the gap between germline ends came to 12 bases. The CDR3 DNA sequence: TGTGCCAGCAACCGTGCCGGACCTGGGGCCAACGTCCTGACTTTC. Translation: CASNRAGPGANVLTF.

This clonotype was found many times. The chain carries TRBV7-6 and TRBJ2-7; the match to TRBD1 covers 9 bases. With V trimmed by 2 bases and J by 0 bases, 8 bases remained unmatched. The germline gives CDR1 SGHVS, CDR2 FNYEAQ. The CDR3 is made up of 17 amino acids. Here the CDR3 reads CASSLKWDRVSSYEQYF. CDR3 nucleotide sequence: TGTGCCAGCAGCTTAAAGTGGGACAGGGTGAGCTCCTACGAGCAGTACTTC.

This clonotype was recorded at least ten times. The chain couples TRBV23-1 to TRBJ1-2; D not resolved. TRBV23-1 is marked as an open reading frame, function uncertain. Trimming left V 11 bases short and J 8 bases short, with 15 bases between. The CDR3 covers 11 residues. CDR3: CAGLLRTGYTF. The CDR3 DNA follows: TGCGCCGGACTCCTACGTACCGGCTACACCTTC.

This clonotype was picked up many times. The rearrangement uses TRBV7-2 and TRBJ2-6; D may be TRBD1 (5 bases). Germline-derived CDR1 and CDR2 are SGHTA and FQGNSA. The V end lost 5 bases, the J end lost 1 base, and 9 bases lay between the germline ends. This CDR3 has 15 amino acids. The CDR3 reads CASSTQGSGANVLTF. CDR3 coding DNA: TGTGCCAGCAGCACGCAGGGATCTGGGGCCAACGTCCTGACTTTC.

This clonotype was seen at least ten times. The chain employs TRBV12-3 or TRBV12-4 and TRBJ2-2, with D uncertain. The CDR3 runs 11 residues. V was clipped by 3 bases and J by 7 bases, with 3 bases between them. The CDR3 nucleotides are TGTGCCAGCAGTTTCTTCGGGGAGCTGTTTTTT. This gives the protein CASSFFGELFF.

A word on this clonotype: A single base separates this from a much larger clone, so it may be a read error. The chain employs TRBV2 and TRBJ2-1, with a possible D match to TRBD1 (6 bases). Between the trimmed V and J ends, which lost 6 bases and 8 bases, there was a span of 23 bases. The length of the CDR3 is 16 residues. The V gene's germline CDR1 is SNHLY and CDR2 FYNNEI. The CDR3 bases are TGTGCCAGCAGCGCGACCGGGACAACATGGGATCATGAGCAGTTCTTC. Translating gives CASSATGTTWDHEQFF.

This clonotype showed up many times. This chain uses TRBV7-9 with TRBJ1-4; TRBD1 matches at 9 bases. The V segment lost 5 bases and the J segment 8 bases; nucleotides outside the gene matches: 6. The germline gives CDR1 SEHNR, CDR2 FQNEAQ (reference sequence). The CDR3 is 14 amino acids. As DNA, the CDR3 is TGTGCCAGCAGCCCCGGGACAGGGCAAGAAAAACTGTTTTTT. Translating gives CASSPGTGQEKLFF. The complete variable domain, with remaining parts taken from reference TRBV7-9 and TRBJ1-4, reads DTGVSQNPRHKITKRGQNVTFRCDPISEHNRLYWYRQTLGQGPEFLTYFQNEAQLEKSRLLSDRFSAERPKGSFSTLEIQRTEQGDSAMYLCASSPGTGQEKLFFGSGTQLSVL.

In this sample, this clonotype turned up many times. The chain uses TRBV2 and TRBJ1-2, with 10 bases matching TRBD1. V gave up 1 base and J gave up 8 bases; unmatched junction bases: 7. The CDR3 totals 15 residues. CDR1 and CDR2 (germline): SNHLY, FYNNEI. DNA for the CDR3: TGTGCCAGCAGTGAAGGACAGGGGGCAATGAGGGGCTACACCTTC. It is translated as CASSEGQGAMRGYTF.

This clonotype was seen ten or more times. The chain carries TRBV27 and TRBJ2-3; 8 bases are a match to TRBD2. The CDR3 totals 17 residues. Germline CDR1 and CDR2: MNHEY and SMNVEV (reference sequence). V was pared by 0 bases and J by 4 bases, with 9 bases of the junction left unmatched. As DNA, the CDR3 is TGTGCCAGCAGTTTATCGATCCGAGAAGCGGGAGCAGATACGCAGTATTTT. It is translated as CASSLSIREAGADTQYF.

Only a few counts were recorded for this clonotype. The rearrangement links TRBV6-4 to TRBJ2-7; D is perhaps TRBD1 or TRBD2 (5 bases each). Germline CDR1 is MRHNA and CDR2 is SNTAGT. This CDR3 is built from 14 residues. The V and J ends lost 5 bases and 3 bases respectively, with 14 bases between them. For the CDR3, the DNA is TGTGCCAGCAGTCCCGGGGACCCAGTCTACGAGCAGTACTTC. This encodes CASSPGDPVYEQYF.

At least ten counts were recorded for this clonotype. The chain has TRBV19 and TRBJ1-1; D uncertain. Germline CDR1 LNHDA, CDR2 SQIVND (reference sequence). V gave up 5 bases and J gave up 4 bases, with 11 bases separating them. The CDR3 spans 13 residues. CDR3 protein: CASSVRRSTEAFF. The DNA for the CDR3 is TGTGCCAGTAGTGTTCGACGGAGCACTGAAGCTTTCTTT.

Ten or more counts support this clonotype. The J gene is TRBJ2-1, the V gene TRBV7-8; D may match TRBD1 or TRBD2 (6 bases each). Germline CDR1 SGHVS, CDR2 FQNEAQ. The CDR3 runs to 16 residues. Trimming stripped 5 bases from V and 2 bases from J, with 16 bases between. As DNA, the CDR3 is TGTGCCAGCAGCGTTAGCGGCGAGGGGGCCTACAATGAGCAGTTCTTC. Translating gives CASSVSGEGAYNEQFF.

This clonotype has at least ten counts. The rearrangement joins TRBV28 to TRBJ2-7, with D maybe TRBD1 (6 bases). The CDR3 has 14 amino acids. The V end lost 8 bases, the J end lost 3 bases, and 17 bases lay between the germline ends. Germline CDR1 and CDR2: MDHEN and SYDVKM. The CDR3 loop is CASRPPGTIYEQYF. As DNA, the CDR3 is TGTGCCAGCCGCCCACCCGGGACAATCTACGAGCAGTACTTC.

V and J are TRBV6-2 or TRBV6-3 and TRBJ1-4; 7 nucleotides match TRBD1. The CDR3 extends over 12 amino acids. V dropped 7 bases and J dropped 6; count of bases not matched to a gene: 2. Germline CDR1 is MNHEY and CDR2 is SVGEGT. The CDR3 DNA follows: TGTGCCAGCACCGACAGGGATGAAAAACTGTTTTTT. It specifies CASTDRDEKLFF.

This clonotype was detected many times. This sequence joins TRBV7-6 and TRBJ2-1; no firm D call. Trimming stripped 6 bases from V and 0 bases from J, with 9 bases between. CDR3 length: 14 residues. Germline V gene sequence: CDR1 SGHVS, CDR2 FNYEAQ. CDR3 bases: TGTGCCAGCAGTTCAGCCTTCTCCTACAATGAGCAGTTCTTC. It codes for CASSSAFSYNEQFF.

This clonotype was seen repeatedly, ten times or more. The chain employs TRBV7-2 and TRBJ1-1; D call uncertain. CDR1 is SGHTA and CDR2 is FQGNSA in the germline V gene. V was trimmed by 3 bases and J by 0 bases, leaving 5 bases between them. This CDR3 region has 13 residues. The CDR3 DNA reads as TGTGCCAGCAGCTTCGAAGTGAACACTGAAGCTTTCTTT. Amino acid sequence: CASSFEVNTEAFF.

In its sample, this clonotype was seen many times. The chain links TRBV7-2 to TRBJ2-3; D gene uncertain. The V end was cut by 2 bases, the J end by 2 bases, with 8 bases between. Germline values: CDR1 SGHTA, CDR2 FQGNSA. The CDR3 runs to 14 residues. DNA for the CDR3: TGTGCCAGCAGCTTACGGGCTTTCACAGATACGCAGTATTTT. It encodes CASSLRAFTDTQYF. The full variable domain, rest sourced from reference TRBV7-2 and TRBJ2-3, is GAGVSQSPSNKVTEKGKDVELRCDPISGHTALYWYRQSLGQGLEFLIYFQGNSAPDKSGLPSDRFSAERTGGSVSTLTIQRTQQEDSAVYLCASSLRAFTDTQYFGPGTRLTVL.

A word on this clonotype: It is likely a read error, because the conserved phenylalanine at the end of the CDR3 is missing. The chain is built from TRBV18 and TRBJ2-5; D is unresolved. CDR1 KGHSH and CDR2 LQKENI come from the germline V gene. The CDR3 spans 15 residues. Between the trimmed V and J ends, which lost 2 bases and 5 bases, there was a span of 15 bases. The CDR3 sequence: CASSPKHRGGETQYL. The CDR3 DNA sequence: TGTGCCAGCTCACCAAAACACAGAGGCGGCGAGACCCAGTACCTC.

At least ten counts were recorded for this clonotype. The chain uses TRBV7-2 and TRBJ2-1, with D uncertain. V was trimmed by 0 bases and J by 6 bases, leaving 9 bases between them. CDR1 SGHTA and CDR2 FQGNSA come from the germline V gene. This CDR3 spans 14 amino acids. CDR3 amino acids: CASSLARTRNEQFF. The CDR3 nucleotides are TGTGCCAGCAGCTTAGCGCGAACCCGCAATGAGCAGTTCTTC.

This clonotype was counted at least ten times. The chain joins TRBV12-3 or TRBV12-4 to TRBJ1-1; D is unresolved. The CDR3 has 13 amino acids. The germline V and J ends were trimmed by 3 bases and 1 base, with 6 bases remaining between them. The CDR3 reads CASSFFSNTEAFF. The CDR3 region has the DNA TGTGCCAGCAGTTTCTTCTCGAACACTGAAGCTTTCTTT.

This clonotype showed up many times. CDR3 bases: TGTGCCAGCAGCCAGGGGGGTATTTTGGGGAGGAATCAGCCCCAGCATTTT. It yields the protein CASSQGGILGRNQPQHF. The chain joins TRBV7-8 to TRBJ1-5; the match to TRBD1 covers 7 bases. CDR3 length: 17 residues. CDR1 and CDR2 from the germline V gene are SGHVS and FQNEAQ. Germline trimming cut 5 bases from V and 4 bases from J; bases unmatched to any gene: 14.

This clonotype has at least ten counts. The chain couples TRBV12-3 or TRBV12-4 to TRBJ1-4; D might be TRBD1 (6 bases). Trimming left V 5 bases short and J 5 bases short, with 12 bases between. The CDR3 consists of 14 residues. DNA for the CDR3: TGTGCCAGCAGTCCGGGACAAGGAAATGAAAAACTGTTTTTT. Its protein product is CASSPGQGNEKLFF.

This clonotype appeared a few times. The V and J genes are TRBV3-1 and TRBJ2-3; 10 bases are a match to TRBD2. This CDR3 has 16 residues. Germline CDR1 LGHDT, CDR2 YNNKEL (reference sequence). Losses at the gene ends were 9 bases for V and 0 bases for J; bases not matched to a gene: 9. The CDR3 DNA reads TGTGCCAGGCGACTAGCGGGTATCAAAAGCACAGATACGCAGTATTTT. Translated, it gives CARRLAGIKSTDTQYF.

This clonotype was counted at least ten times. The genes are TRBV7-2 and TRBJ2-5; TRBD2 matches at 9 bases. This CDR3 comprises 15 residues. After removal of 2 bases from V and 4 bases from J, the junction contained 5 bases not matched to a gene. Germline V gene lookup returns CDR1 SGHTA and CDR2 FQGNSA. In nucleotides, the CDR3 is TGTGCCAGCAGCTTACAGCGGGGGGTAAGAGAGACCCAGTACTTC. Its protein product is CASSLQRGVRETQYF.